This T cell receptor beta chain was identified in a study of shared clonotypes between healthy human individuals. About this clone itself: Its specificity is unknown.

CDR3 length: 14 amino acids. CDR1 is SGHTA, CDR2 FQGNSA, per germline. V lost 3 bases and J lost 1, with 9 bases in between. Study results and limitations: Measured sharing among donors was expected to vary with sequencing depth.

Each subset's genomic DNA was split evenly across several immunoSEQ plates. Measured with immunoSEQ multiplex PCR; TCRdb has only the in-frame clones, and not every one. The sample has fewer than 150,000 clones, approximately 70% seen once. All of the donors resided in Nashville, Tennessee, and each was a Caucasian adult. What was sequenced was memory CD8+ T cells sorted from blood. Subset in this sample: CD45RO+ cells pooled with CCR7-negative TemRA cells. The chain is built from TRBV7-2 and TRBJ1-1; the D is unclear. The receptor was derived from a woman in her thirties in good health. The CDR3 sequence: CASSFVVSNTEAFF. The CDR3 coding sequence is TGTGCCAGCAGCTTTGTAGTATCGAACACTGAAGCTTTCTTT.